Listed here are 3 T cell receptor beta chains from one sample, sequenced in a study of siplizumab effects on memory and regulatory T cells. The table came from immunoSEQ multiplex PCR; TCRdb's copy has only in-frame clones and leaves some out. The data contain around 95,000 clones, 94% of them singletons. The sample consisted of non-Treg CD4+ T cells sorted from blood. The receptor set was obtained from a human donor in good health.

This clone appeared a single time. The CDR3 DNA follows: TGTGCCAGTAGTAGGTTAGCGGGAGGGAACAATGAGCAGTTCTTC. Protein product: CASSRLAGGNNEQFF. This chain links TRBV19 with TRBJ2-1; 11 nucleotides agree with TRBD2. The CDR3 has 15 amino acids. Germline values: CDR1 LNHDA, CDR2 SQIVND (reference sequence). V lost 4 bases and J lost 5; bases outside the gene matches: 4.

This clone showed up just once. V usage is TRBV28 and J usage is TRBJ1-1; TRBD1 agrees at 7 bases. The CDR3 has 12 residues. The germline gives CDR1 MDHEN, CDR2 SYDVKM. J lost 4 bases, V lost 10 bases, and 6 bases had no gene match. The CDR3 DNA is TGTGCCACCTCAGACAGGGTCACTGAAGCTTTCTTT. Residues: CATSDRVTEAFF.

This chain connects TRBV7-8 to TRBJ2-7; D tentatively fits TRBD1 or TRBD2 (5 bases each). From germline, CDR1 is SGHVS and CDR2 FQNEAQ. V lost 7 bases, J lost 8 bases, and 21 bases lay in between. The CDR3 consists of 14 residues. CDR3: CASKPWTAADKQYF. DNA for the CDR3: TGTGCCAGCAAGCCTTGGACTGCCGCGGACAAGCAGTACTTC.